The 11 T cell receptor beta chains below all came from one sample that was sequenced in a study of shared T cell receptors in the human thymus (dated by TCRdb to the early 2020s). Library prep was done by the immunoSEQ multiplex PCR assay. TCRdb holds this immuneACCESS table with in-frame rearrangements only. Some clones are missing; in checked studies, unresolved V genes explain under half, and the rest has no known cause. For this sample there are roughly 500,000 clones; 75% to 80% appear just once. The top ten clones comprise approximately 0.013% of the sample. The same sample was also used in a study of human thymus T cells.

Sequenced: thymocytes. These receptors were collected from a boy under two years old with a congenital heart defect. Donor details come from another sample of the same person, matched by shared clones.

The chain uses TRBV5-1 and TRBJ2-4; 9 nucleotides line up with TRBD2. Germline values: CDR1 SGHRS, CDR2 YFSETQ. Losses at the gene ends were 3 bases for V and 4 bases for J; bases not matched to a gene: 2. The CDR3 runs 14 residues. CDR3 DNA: TGCGCCAGCAGCTCCGGACTAGCGAAAAACATTCAGTACTTC. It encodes CASSSGLAKNIQYF.

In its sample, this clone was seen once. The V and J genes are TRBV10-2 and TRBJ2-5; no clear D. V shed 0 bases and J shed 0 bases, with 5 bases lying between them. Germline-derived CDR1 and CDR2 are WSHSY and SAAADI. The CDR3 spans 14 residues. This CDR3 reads CASSESADQETQYF. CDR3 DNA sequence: TGCGCCAGCAGTGAGTCGGCGGACCAAGAGACCCAGTACTTC.

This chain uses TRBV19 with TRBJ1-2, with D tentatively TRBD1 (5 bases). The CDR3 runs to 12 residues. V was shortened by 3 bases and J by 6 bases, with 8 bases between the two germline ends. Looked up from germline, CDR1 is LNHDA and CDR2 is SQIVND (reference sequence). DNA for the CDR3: TGTGCCAGTAGTATTCCCAGGGATGGCTACACCTTC. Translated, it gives CASSIPRDGYTF.

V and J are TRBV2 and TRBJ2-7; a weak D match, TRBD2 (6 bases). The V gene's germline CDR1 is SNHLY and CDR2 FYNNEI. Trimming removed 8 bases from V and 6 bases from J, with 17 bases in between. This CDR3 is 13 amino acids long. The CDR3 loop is CASWGDGRFEQYF. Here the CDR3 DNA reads TGTGCCAGCTGGGGGGACGGCAGATTCGAGCAGTACTTC.

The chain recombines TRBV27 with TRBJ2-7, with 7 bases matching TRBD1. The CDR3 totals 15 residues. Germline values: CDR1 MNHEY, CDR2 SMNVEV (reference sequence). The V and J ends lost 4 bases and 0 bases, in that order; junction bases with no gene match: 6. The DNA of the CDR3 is TGTGCCAGCAGTTACACCGGGACAGTCTCCTACGAGCAGTACTTC. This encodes CASSYTGTVSYEQYF.

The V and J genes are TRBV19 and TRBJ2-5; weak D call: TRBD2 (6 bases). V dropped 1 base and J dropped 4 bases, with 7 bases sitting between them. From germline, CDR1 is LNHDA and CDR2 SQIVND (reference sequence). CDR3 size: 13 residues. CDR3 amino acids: CASSIGAGETQYF. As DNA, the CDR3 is TGTGCCAGTAGTATAGGAGCGGGAGAGACCCAGTACTTC.

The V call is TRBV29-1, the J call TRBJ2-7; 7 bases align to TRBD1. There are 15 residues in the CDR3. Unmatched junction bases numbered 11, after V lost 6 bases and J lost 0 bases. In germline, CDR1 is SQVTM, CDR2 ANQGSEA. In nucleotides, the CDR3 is TGCAGCGTGGCTAAGGGACAGCCCGCCTCCTACGAGCAGTACTTC. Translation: CSVAKGQPASYEQYF.

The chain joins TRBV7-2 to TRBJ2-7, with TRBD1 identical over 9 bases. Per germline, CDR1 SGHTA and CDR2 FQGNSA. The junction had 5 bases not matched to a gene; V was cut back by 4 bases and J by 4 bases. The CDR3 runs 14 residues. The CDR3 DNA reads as TGTGCCAGCAGCTCACCGGGACAGGGATACGAGCAGTACTTC. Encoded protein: CASSSPGQGYEQYF.

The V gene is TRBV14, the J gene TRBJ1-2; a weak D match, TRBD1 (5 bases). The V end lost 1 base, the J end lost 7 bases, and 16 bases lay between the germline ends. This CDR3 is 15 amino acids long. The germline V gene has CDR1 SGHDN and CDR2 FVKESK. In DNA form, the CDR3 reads TGTGCCAGCAGCCAAGTTGGAGGGGTTAGGAGTGGCTACACCTTC. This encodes CASSQVGGVRSGYTF.

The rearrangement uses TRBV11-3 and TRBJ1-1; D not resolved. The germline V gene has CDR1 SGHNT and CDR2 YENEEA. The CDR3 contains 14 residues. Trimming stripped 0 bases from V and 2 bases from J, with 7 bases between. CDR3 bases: TGTGCCAGCAGCTTAGAACAGAAAAACACTGAAGCTTTCTTT. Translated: CASSLEQKNTEAFF.

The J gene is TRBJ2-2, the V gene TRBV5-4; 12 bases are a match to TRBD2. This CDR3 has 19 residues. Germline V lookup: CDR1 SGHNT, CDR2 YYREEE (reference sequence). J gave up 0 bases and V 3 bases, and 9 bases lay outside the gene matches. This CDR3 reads CASSSPGTSGLPNTGELFF. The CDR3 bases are TGTGCCAGCAGCTCTCCCGGGACTAGCGGGCTCCCGAACACCGGGGAGCTGTTTTTT.